These 9 T cell receptor beta chains originate from one sample sequenced in a study of blood T cell repertoires in COVID-19. The method was immunoSEQ multiplex PCR; TCRdb's version includes in-frame clones alone and lacks a portion of them. The table includes over 200,000 clones, approximately 80% detected once. Sequencing was done on a sample of PBMCs or T cells enriched from blood (not recorded which). The receptors stem from a man between 35 and 55 years old who had recovered from COVID-19.

The chain combines TRBV5-1 with TRBJ1-2, with 8 nucleotides matching TRBD1. This CDR3 is 14 amino acids long. Per germline, CDR1 SGHRS and CDR2 YFSETQ. J gave up 7 bases and V 0 bases, and 5 bases lay outside the gene matches. CDR3 sequence: CASSLGQGTGGYTF. Here the CDR3 DNA reads TGCGCCAGCAGCTTGGGACAGGGGACGGGTGGCTACACCTTC.

The J gene is TRBJ1-1, the V gene TRBV7-9; the D gene is possibly TRBD1 (6 bases). The germline CDR1 and CDR2 sequences are SEHNR and FQNEAQ (reference sequence). V dropped 11 bases and J dropped 3 bases, with 16 bases sitting between them. The CDR3 has 13 amino acids. CDR3 region: CAAGGGMDTEAFF. CDR3 coding DNA: TGTGCCGCAGGTGGGGGCATGGACACTGAAGCTTTCTTT.

The chain recombines TRBV28 with TRBJ2-3; tentatively, D is TRBD2 (6 bases). The CDR3 consists of 14 residues. The germline V gene encodes CDR1 MDHEN and CDR2 SYDVKM. The ends were cut back, 8 bases at V and 4 bases at J, with 16 bases in the middle. The CDR3 sequence is CASCSGGRPDTQYF. The CDR3 region has the DNA TGTGCCAGCTGCTCTGGAGGGAGGCCAGATACGCAGTATTTT.

This clone has just a few counts. The chain is built from TRBV5-4 and TRBJ2-3; tentative D call: TRBD2 (6 bases). CDR1 and CDR2 (germline): SGHNT, YYREEE (reference sequence). Trimming left V 3 bases short and J 6 bases short, with 17 bases between. The CDR3 contains 15 residues. CDR3 nucleotide sequence: TGTGCCAGCAGCTCGGGACTCCAGGTGGGGGATACGCAGTATTTT. Its translation: CASSSGLQVGDTQYF.

This rearrangement joins TRBV5-1 to TRBJ1-6; D not certain. The germline CDR1 and CDR2 sequences are SGHRS and YFSETQ. This CDR3 comprises 13 residues. V lost 0 bases, J lost 8 bases, and 6 bases lay in between. CDR3 sequence: CASSLDSHSPLHF. The CDR3 nucleotides are TGCGCCAGCAGCTTGGACAGCCATTCACCCCTCCACTTT.

The V gene is TRBV7-3, the J gene TRBJ2-7; no reliable D call. The CDR3 has 16 residues. V dropped 3 bases and J dropped 1 base, with 16 bases sitting between them. CDR1 SGHTA and CDR2 FQGTGA come from the germline V gene. The CDR3 coding sequence is TGTGCCAGCAGCTTTATTGCGAATTCCGCGTCCTACGAGCAGTACTTC. It yields the protein CASSFIANSASYEQYF.

In its sample, this clone was seen once. The chain is built from TRBV28 and TRBJ2-1, with 9 bases that match TRBD2. V dropped 5 bases and J dropped 7; count of bases not matched to a gene: 15. This CDR3 contains 17 residues. Germline values: CDR1 MDHEN, CDR2 SYDVKM. CDR3 sequence (DNA): TGTGCCAGCAGTCCCAGCCCCGGGACTAGCCCTTTAAATGAGCAGTTCTTC. It yields the protein CASSPSPGTSPLNEQFF.

This clone has just one count. The J gene is TRBJ1-2, the V gene TRBV14, with a possible D match to TRBD1 (5 bases). Germline CDR1 reads SGHDN; CDR2 reads FVKESK. The CDR3 has 14 amino acids. Trimming cost V 2 bases and J 5 bases, with 12 bases left between them. The CDR3 reads CASSQQGSRYGYTF. In nucleotides, the CDR3 is TGTGCCAGCAGCCAACAGGGTTCCCGTTATGGCTACACCTTC.

This sequence joins TRBV4-1 and TRBJ1-2; 8 bases align to TRBD1. CDR1 and CDR2 (germline): MGHRA, YSYEKL. This CDR3 region has 15 residues. Trimming cost V 8 bases and J 2 bases; bases outside gene matches: 10. Here the CDR3 reads CASGYTDRGNYGYTF. The CDR3 DNA is TGCGCCAGCGGGTACACAGACAGGGGCAACTATGGCTACACCTTC.